One T cell receptor (beta chain) is described in this entry. The CDR3 loop spans 15 amino acids. Looked up from germline, CDR1 is SGHRS and CDR2 is YFSETQ. The V gene lost 0 bases and the J gene lost 7 bases, with 17 bases spanning the gap. The sample comes from a study of technical replicates of blood from a few donors. The method was immunoSEQ multiplex PCR; TCRdb's version includes in-frame clones alone and lacks a portion of them. The sample has about 90,000 clones; 85% to 95% are singletons. The receptor was isolated from a human donor in good health. Sequenced material: T cells isolated from PBMCs. The V call is TRBV5-1, the J call TRBJ2-7; D possibly corresponds to TRBD1 (5 bases). For the CDR3, the DNA is TGCGCCAGCAGCTTGGCACAGGCTGCGGTACTGGAGCAGTACTTC. It is translated as CASSLAQAAVLEQYF.